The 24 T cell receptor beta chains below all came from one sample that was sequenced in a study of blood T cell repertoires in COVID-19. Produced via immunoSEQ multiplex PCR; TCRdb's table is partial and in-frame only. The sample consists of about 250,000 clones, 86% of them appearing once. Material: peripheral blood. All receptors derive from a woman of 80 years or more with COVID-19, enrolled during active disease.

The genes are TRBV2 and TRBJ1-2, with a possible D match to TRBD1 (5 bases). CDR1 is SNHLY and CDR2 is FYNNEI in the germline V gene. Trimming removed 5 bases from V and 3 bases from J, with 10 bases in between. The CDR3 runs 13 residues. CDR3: CASSQGGDYGYTF. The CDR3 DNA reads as TGTGCCAGCAGTCAGGGAGGCGACTATGGCTACACCTTC.

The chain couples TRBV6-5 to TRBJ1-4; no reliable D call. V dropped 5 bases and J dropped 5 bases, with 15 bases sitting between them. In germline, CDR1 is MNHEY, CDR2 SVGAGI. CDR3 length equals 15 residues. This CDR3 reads CASSPFTGLNEKLFF. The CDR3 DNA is TGTGCCAGCAGTCCCTTCACCGGACTAAATGAAAAACTGTTTTTT.

The CDR3 region has the DNA TGTGCCAGTAGTACGACAGGGGCTACCGGGGAGCTGTTTTTT. Its translation is CASSTTGATGELFF. This chain uses TRBV19 with TRBJ2-2; 8 bases line up with TRBD1. V shed 4 bases and J 5 bases; nucleotides not matched to a gene: 3. This CDR3 spans 14 amino acids. Germline V gene data show CDR1 as LNHDA and CDR2 as SQIVND (reference sequence).

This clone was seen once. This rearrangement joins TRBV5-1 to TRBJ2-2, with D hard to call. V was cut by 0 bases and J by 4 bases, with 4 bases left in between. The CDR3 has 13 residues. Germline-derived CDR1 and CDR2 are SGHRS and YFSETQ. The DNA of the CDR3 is TGCGCCAGCAGCTTGGATAGCACCGGGGAGCTGTTTTTT. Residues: CASSLDSTGELFF.

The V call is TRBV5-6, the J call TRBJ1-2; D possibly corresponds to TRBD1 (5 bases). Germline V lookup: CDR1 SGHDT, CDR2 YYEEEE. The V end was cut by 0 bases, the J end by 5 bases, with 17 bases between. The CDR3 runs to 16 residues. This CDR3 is CASSLAGNTGGYGYTF. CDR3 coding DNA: TGTGCCAGCAGCTTGGCCGGTAATACAGGTGGATATGGCTACACCTTC.

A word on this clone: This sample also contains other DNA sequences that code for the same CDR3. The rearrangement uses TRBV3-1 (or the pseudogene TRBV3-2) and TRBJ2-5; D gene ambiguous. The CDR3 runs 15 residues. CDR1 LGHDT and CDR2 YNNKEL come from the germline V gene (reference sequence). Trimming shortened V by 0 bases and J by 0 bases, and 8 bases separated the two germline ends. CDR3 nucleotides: TGTGCCAGCAGCCAAGACACGACAAACCAAGAGACCCAGTACTTC. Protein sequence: CASSQDTTNQETQYF.

The DNA for the CDR3 is TGTGCCAGCAGCTTAGCGGCTAGCGGAGACGCCACGCAGTATTTT. Residues: CASSLAASGDATQYF. The chain couples TRBV7-2 to TRBJ2-3; 7 nucleotides agree with TRBD2. The CDR3 covers 15 residues. The trim removed 0 bases at V and 9 bases at J, leaving 9 bases unmatched. CDR1 and CDR2 (germline): SGHTA, FQGNSA.

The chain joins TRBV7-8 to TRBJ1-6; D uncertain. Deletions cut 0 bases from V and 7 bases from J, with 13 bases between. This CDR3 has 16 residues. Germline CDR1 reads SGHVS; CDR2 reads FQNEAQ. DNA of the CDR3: TGTGCCAGCAGCTTAGCCCGCGGCGATTTCAATTCACCCCTCCACTTT. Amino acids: CASSLARGDFNSPLHF. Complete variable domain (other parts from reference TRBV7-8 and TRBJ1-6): GAGVSQSPRYKVAKRGQDVALRCDPISGHVSLFWYQQALGQGPEFLTYFQNEAQLDKSGLPSDRFFAERPEGSVSTLKIQRTQQEDSAVYLCASSLARGDFNSPLHFGNGTRLTVT.

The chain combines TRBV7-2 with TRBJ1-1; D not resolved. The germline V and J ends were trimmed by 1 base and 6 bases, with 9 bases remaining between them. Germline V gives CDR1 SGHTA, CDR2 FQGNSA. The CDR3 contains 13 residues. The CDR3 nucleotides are TGTGCCAGCAGCTTAGGGCGGGCCGCTGAAGCTTTCTTT. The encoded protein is CASSLGRAAEAFF.

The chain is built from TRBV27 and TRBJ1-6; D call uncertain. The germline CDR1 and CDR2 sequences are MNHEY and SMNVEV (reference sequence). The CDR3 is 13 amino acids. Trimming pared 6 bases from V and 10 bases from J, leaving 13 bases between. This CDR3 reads CASRSGNTSPLHF. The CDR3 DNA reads TGTGCCAGCAGGTCGGGAAATACCTCACCCCTCCACTTT.

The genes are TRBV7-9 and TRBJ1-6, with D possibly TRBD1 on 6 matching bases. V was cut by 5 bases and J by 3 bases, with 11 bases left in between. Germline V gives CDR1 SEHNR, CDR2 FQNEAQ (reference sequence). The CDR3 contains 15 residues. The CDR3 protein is CASSPGQFYNSPLHF. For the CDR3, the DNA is TGTGCCAGCAGCCCTGGACAGTTCTATAATTCACCCCTCCACTTT.

The CDR3 loop is CASSYSGQDNYGYTF. Here the CDR3 DNA reads TGTGCCAGCAGTTACTCGGGACAGGATAACTATGGCTACACCTTC. The V call is TRBV6-5, the J call TRBJ1-2; 8 bases match TRBD1. In germline, CDR1 is MNHEY, CDR2 SVGAGI. This CDR3 has 15 residues. Unmatched junction bases numbered 1, after V lost 0 bases and J lost 1 base.

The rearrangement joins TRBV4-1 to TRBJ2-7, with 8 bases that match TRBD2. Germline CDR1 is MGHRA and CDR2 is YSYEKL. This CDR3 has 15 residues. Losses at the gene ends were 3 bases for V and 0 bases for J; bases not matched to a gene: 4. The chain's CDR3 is CASSQSGGFSYEQYF. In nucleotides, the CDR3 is TGCGCCAGCAGCCAGAGCGGGGGATTCTCCTACGAGCAGTACTTC.

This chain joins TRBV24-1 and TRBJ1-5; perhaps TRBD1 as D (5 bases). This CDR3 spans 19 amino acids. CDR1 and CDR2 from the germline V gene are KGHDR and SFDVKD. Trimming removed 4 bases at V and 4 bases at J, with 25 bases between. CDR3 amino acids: CATSDALLAPTVKNQPQHF. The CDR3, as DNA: TGTGCCACCAGTGACGCCCTCCTGGCCCCGACAGTCAAAAATCAGCCCCAGCATTTT.

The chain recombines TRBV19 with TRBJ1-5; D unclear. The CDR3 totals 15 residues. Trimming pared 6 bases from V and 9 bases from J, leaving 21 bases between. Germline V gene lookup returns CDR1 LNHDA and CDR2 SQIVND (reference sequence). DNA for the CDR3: TGTGCCAGTAGCCTAGACCGGTCCAGCGTCGGGCCCCAGCATTTT. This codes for CASSLDRSSVGPQHF.

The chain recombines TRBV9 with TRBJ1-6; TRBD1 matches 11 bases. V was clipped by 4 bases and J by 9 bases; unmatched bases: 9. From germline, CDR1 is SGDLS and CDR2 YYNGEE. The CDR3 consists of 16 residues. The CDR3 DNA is TGTGCCAGCAGCCCCCAGTCGGACAGGGGGCTTTCACCCCTCCACTTT. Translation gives CASSPQSDRGLSPLHF.

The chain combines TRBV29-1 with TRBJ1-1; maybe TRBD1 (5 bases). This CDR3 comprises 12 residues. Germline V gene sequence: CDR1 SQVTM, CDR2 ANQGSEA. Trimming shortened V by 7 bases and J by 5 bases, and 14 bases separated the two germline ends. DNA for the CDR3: TGCAGCGCCGCGGACACCCAAACTGAAGCTTTCTTT. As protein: CSAADTQTEAFF.

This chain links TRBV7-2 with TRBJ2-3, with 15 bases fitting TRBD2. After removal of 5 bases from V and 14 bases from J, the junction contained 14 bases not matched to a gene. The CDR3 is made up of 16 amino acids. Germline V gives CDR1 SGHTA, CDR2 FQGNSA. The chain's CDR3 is CASSPPGTSGGPSSYF. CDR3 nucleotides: TGTGCCAGCAGCCCCCCCGGGACTAGCGGGGGGCCCTCGTCGTATTTT.

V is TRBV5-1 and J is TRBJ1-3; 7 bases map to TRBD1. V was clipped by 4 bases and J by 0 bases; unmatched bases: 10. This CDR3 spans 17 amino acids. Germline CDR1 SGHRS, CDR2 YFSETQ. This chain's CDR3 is CASSTTTGAASGNTIYF. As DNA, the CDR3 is TGCGCCAGCAGCACCACAACAGGGGCCGCCTCTGGAAACACCATATATTTT.

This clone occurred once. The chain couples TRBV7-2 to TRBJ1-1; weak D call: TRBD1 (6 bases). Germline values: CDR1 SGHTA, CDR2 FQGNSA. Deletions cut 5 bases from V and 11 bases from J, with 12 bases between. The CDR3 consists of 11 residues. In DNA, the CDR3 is TGTGCCAGCAGCAACAGGGCTCGGGCTTTCTTT. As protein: CASSNRARAFF.

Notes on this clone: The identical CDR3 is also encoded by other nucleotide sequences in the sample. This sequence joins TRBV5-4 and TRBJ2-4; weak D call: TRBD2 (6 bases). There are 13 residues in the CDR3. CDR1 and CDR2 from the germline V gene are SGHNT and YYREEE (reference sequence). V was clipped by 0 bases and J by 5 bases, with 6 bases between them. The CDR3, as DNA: TGTGCCAGCAGCTTGGCGGGGGAAAACATTCAGTACTTC. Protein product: CASSLAGENIQYF. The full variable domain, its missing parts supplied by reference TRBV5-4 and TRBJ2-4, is ETGVTQSPTHLIKTRGQQVTLRCSSQSGHNTVSWYQQALGQGPQFIFQYYREEENGRGNFPPRFSGLQFPNYSSELNVNALELDDSALYLCASSLAGENIQYFGAGTRLSVL.

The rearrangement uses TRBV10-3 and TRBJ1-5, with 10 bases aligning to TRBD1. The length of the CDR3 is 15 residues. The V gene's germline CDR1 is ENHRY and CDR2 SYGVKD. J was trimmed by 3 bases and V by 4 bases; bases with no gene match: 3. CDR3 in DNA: TGTGCCATCAGTGGGGGACAGGGGAACAATCAGCCCCAGCATTTT. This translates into CAISGGQGNNQPQHF.

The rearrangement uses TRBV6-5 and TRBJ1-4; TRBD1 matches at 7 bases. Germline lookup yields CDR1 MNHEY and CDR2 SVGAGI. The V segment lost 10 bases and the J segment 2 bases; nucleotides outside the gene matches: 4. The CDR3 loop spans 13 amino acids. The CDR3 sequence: CATQTGTNEKLFF. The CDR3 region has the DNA TGTGCCACCCAGACAGGGACTAATGAAAAACTGTTTTTT.

The CDR3 nucleotides are TGTGCCAGCTCACCAGGGGGGGGGTCCTACGAGCAGTACTTC. The encoded protein is CASSPGGGSYEQYF. The chain carries TRBV18 and TRBJ2-7; TRBD2 agrees at 7 bases. The junction had 2 bases not matched to a gene; V was cut back by 2 bases and J by 1 base. The CDR3 length is 14 residues. Germline V lookup: CDR1 KGHSH, CDR2 LQKENI.